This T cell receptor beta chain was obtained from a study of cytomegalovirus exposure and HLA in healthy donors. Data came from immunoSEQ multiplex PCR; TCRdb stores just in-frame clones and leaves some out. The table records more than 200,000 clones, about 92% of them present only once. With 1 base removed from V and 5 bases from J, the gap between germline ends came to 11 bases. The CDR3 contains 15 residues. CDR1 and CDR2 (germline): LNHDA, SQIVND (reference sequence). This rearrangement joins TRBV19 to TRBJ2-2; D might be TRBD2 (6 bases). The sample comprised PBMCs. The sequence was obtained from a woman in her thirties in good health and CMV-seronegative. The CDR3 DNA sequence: TGTGCCAGTAGTATAGTCGGGAGAGGGACCGGGGAGCTGTTTTTT. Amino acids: CASSIVGRGTGELFF.